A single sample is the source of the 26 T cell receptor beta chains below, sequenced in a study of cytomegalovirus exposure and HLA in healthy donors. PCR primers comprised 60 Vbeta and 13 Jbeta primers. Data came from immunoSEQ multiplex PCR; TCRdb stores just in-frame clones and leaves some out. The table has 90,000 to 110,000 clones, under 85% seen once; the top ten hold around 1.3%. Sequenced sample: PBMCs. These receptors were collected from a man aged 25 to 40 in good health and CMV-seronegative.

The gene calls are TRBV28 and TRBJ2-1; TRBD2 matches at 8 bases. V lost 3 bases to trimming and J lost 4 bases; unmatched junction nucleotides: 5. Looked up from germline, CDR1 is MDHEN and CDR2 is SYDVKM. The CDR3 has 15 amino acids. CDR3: CASSLSSGLYNEQFF. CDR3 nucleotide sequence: TGTGCCAGCAGTTTGTCTAGCGGGCTTTACAATGAGCAGTTCTTC.

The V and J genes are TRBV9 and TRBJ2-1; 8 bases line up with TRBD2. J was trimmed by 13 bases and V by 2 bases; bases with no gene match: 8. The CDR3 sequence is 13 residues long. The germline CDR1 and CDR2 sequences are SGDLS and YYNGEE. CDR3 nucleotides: TGTGCCAGCAGCGTTGATAGCGGGACAATACAGTTCTTC. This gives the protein CASSVDSGTIQFF.

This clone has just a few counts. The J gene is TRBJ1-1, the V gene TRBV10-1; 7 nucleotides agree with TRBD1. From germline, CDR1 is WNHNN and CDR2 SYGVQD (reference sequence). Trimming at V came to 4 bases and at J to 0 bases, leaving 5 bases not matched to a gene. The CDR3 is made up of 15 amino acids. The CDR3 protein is CASSATGSMNTEAFF. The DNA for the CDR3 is TGCGCCAGCAGTGCGACAGGGAGTATGAACACTGAAGCTTTCTTT.

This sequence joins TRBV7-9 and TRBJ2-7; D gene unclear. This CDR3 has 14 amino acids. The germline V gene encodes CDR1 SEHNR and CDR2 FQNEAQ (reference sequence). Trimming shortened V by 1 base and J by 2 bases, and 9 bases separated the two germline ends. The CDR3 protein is CASSLVMAPYEQYF. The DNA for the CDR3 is TGTGCCAGCAGCTTAGTGATGGCTCCCTACGAGCAGTACTTC.

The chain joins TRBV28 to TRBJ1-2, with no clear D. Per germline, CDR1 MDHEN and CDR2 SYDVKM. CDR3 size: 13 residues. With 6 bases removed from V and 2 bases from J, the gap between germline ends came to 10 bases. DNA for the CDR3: TGTGCCAGCAGGGCAACATCAAACTATGGCTACACCTTC. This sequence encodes CASRATSNYGYTF.

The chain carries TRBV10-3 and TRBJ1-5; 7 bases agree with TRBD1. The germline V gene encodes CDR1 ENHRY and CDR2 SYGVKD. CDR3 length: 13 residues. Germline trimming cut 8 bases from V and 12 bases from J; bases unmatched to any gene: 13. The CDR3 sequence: CAIGRDREGLQHF. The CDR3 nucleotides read TGTGCCATCGGAAGGGACAGAGAAGGGCTCCAGCATTTT.

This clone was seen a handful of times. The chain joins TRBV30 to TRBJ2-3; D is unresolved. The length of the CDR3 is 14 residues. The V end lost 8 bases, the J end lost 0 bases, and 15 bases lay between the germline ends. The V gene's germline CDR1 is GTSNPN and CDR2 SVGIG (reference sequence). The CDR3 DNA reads TGTGCCGCGGAATCGGCTTCTAGCACAGATACGCAGTATTTT. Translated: CAAESASSTDTQYF.

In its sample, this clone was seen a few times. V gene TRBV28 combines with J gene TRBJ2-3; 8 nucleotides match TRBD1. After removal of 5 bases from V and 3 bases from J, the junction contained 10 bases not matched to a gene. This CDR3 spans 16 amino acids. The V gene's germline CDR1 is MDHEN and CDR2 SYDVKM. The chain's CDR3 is CASSKRTGKRTDTQYF. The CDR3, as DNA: TGTGCCAGCAGTAAACGGACAGGGAAAAGGACAGATACGCAGTATTTT.

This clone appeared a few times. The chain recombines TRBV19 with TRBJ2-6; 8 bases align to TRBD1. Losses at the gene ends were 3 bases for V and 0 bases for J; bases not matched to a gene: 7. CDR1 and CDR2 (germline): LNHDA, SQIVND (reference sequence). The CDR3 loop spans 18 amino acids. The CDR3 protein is CASSISGQAVSGANVLTF. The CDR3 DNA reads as TGTGCCAGTAGTATCTCGGGACAGGCCGTCTCTGGGGCCAACGTCCTGACTTTC.

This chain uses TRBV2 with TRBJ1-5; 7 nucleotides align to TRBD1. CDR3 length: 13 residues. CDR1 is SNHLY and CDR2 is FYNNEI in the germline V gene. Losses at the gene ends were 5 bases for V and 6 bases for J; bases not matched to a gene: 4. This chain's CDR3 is CASSRDSSQPQHF. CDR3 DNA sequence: TGTGCCAGCAGTAGGGACAGTAGTCAGCCCCAGCATTTT.

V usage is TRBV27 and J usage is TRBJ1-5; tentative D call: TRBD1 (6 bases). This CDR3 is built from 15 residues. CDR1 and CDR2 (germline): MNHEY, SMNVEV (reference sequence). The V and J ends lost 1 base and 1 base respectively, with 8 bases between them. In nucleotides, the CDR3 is TGTGCCAGCAGTTTATACAGGGAAAGCAATCAGCCCCAGCATTTT. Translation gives CASSLYRESNQPQHF.

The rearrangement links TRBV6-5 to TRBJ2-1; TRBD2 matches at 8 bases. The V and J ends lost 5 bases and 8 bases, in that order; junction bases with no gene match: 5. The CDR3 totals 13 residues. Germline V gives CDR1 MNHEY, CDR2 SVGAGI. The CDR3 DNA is TGTGCCAGCAGTAGCGGGGGTTGGTATGAGCAGTTCTTC. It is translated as CASSSGGWYEQFF.

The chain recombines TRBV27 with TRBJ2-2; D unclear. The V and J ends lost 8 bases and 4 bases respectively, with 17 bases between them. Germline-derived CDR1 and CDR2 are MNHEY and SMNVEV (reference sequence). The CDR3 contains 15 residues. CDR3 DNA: TGTGCCAGCCTATCCGGTACAGATCTCACCGGGGAGCTGTTTTTT. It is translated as CASLSGTDLTGELFF.

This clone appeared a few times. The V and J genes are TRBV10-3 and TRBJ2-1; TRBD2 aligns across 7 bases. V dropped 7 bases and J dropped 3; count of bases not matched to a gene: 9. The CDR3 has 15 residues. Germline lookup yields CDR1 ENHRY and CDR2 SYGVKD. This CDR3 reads CAITQPLANYNEQFF. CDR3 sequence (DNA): TGTGCCATCACCCAACCACTAGCGAACTACAATGAGCAGTTCTTC.

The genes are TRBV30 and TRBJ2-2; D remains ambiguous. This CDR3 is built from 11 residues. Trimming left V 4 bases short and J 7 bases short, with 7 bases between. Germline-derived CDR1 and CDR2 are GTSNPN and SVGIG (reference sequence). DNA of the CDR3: TGTGCCTGGACTCCTAACGGGGAGCTGTTTTTT. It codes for CAWTPNGELFF.

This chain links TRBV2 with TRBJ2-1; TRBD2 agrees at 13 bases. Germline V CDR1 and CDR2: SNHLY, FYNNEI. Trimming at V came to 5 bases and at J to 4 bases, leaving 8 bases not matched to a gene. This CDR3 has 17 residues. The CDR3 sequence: CASSPGLAGIAYNEQFF. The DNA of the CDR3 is TGTGCCAGCAGTCCGGGACTAGCGGGAATAGCTTACAATGAGCAGTTCTTC.

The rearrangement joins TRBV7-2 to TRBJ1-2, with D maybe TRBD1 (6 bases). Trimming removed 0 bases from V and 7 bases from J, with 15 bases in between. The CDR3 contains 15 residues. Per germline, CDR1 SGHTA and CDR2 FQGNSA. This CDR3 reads CASSLARGARRGYTF. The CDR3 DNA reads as TGTGCCAGCAGCTTAGCGCGGGGGGCGAGGCGTGGCTACACCTTC.

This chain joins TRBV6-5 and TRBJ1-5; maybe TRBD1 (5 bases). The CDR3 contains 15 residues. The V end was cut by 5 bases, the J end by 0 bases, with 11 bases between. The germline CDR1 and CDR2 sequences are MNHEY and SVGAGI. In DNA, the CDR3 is TGTGCCAGCAGTGTGGACACCCGTAGCAATCAGCCCCAGCATTTT. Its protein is CASSVDTRSNQPQHF.

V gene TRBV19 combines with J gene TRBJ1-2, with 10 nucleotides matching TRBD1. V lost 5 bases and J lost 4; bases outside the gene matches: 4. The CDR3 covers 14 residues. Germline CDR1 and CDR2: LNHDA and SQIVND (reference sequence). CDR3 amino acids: CASSQDRGLYGYTF. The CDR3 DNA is TGTGCCAGTAGTCAAGACAGGGGGCTCTATGGCTACACCTTC. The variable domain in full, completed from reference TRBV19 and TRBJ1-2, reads DGGITQSPKYLFRKEGQNVTLSCEQNLNHDAMYWYRQDPGQGLRLIYYSQIVNDFQKGDIAEGYSVSREKKESFPLTVTSAQKNPTAFYLCASSQDRGLYGYTFGSGTRLTVV.

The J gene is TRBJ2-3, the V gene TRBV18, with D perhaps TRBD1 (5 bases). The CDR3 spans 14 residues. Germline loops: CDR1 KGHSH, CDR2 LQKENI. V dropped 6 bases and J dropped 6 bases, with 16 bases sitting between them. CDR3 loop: CASSRTTPPDTQYF. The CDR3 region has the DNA TGTGCCAGCTCCCGGACAACCCCGCCGGATACGCAGTATTTT.

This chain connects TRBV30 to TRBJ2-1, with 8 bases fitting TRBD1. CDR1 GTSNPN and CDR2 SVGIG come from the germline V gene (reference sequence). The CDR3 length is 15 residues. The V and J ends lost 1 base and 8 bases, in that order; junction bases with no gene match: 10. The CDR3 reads CAWSAPRTGRHEQFF. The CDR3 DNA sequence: TGTGCCTGGAGTGCACCTAGGACAGGGAGGCATGAGCAGTTCTTC.

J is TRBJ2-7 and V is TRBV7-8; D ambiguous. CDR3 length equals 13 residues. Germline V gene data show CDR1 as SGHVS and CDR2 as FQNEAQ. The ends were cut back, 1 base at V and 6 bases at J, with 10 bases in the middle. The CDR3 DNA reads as TGTGCCAGCAGCTTAGAATTCTCGGGCGAGCAGTACTTC. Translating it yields CASSLEFSGEQYF.

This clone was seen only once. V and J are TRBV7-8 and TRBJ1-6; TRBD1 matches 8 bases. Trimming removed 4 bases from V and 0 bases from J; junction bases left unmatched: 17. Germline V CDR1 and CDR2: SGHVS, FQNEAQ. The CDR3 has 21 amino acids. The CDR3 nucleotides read TGTGCCAGCAGCTCTCGGTGGACAGGGTTATCCCTGAGCTCCTATAATTCACCCCTCCACTTT. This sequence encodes CASSSRWTGLSLSSYNSPLHF.

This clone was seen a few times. The CDR3 loop reads CASSISPGDTQYF. CDR3 DNA: TGTGCCAGTAGTATCTCCCCGGGGGATACGCAGTATTTT. The rearrangement joins TRBV19 to TRBJ2-3, with D maybe TRBD2 (5 bases). V was pared by 3 bases and J by 6 bases, with 10 bases between. Germline assignment: CDR1 LNHDA and CDR2 SQIVND (reference sequence). The CDR3 has 13 residues.

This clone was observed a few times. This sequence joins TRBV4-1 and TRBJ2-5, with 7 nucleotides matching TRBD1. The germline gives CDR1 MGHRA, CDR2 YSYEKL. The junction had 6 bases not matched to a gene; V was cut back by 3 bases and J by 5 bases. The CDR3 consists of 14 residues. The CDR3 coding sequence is TGCGCCAGCAGCCATGAGGGGGCAGGGGAGACCCAGTACTTC. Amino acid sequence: CASSHEGAGETQYF.

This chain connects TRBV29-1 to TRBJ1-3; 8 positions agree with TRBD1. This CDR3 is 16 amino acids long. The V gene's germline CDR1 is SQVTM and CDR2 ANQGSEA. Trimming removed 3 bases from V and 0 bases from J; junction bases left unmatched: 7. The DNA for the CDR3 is TGCAGCGTTGAGACCGGGACAGGCATCTCTGGAAACACCATATATTTT. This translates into CSVETGTGISGNTIYF.